Listed below are T cell receptor beta chains from one sample, sequenced in a study. MiXCR, run by TCRdb on the 5' RACE reads, gives a single entry per CDR3 protein. The sample lists nearly 55,000 distinct CDR3 sequences, roughly a sixth occurring once. Material: naive CD4+ T cells sorted from blood. Receptors originate from a female donor with breast cancer. CDR3s include the opening cysteine and the closing phenylalanine or tryptophan. A D gene is named only where the DNA matches it firmly. Part of the rows lack a size; the others show once, few, many or a class for expanded clones.

size	V	J	D	DNA	CDR3
.	TRBV10-1	TRBJ2-2	.	TGCGCCAGCAGTCGTAGGGGGAACACCGGGGAGCTGTTTTTT	CASSRRGNTGELFF
few	TRBV28	TRBJ1-1	.	TGTGCCAGCAGTTTCCCGACACGGTTTACTGAAGCTTTCTTT	CASSFPTRFTEAFF
few	TRBV11-2	TRBJ1-2	.	TGTGCCAGCAGCTTAGTACGAGGAGGGTTCGGCTATGGCTACACCTTC	CASSLVRGGFGYGYTF
.	TRBV12-3/TRBV12-4	TRBJ1-6	.	TGTGCCAGCAGTGCAGGGGCCGAAAATAATTCACCCCTCCACTTT	CASSAGAENNSPLHF
many	TRBV5-1	TRBJ2-5	.	TGCGCCAGCAGCTTGGAACCCAGGGAGACCCAGTACTTC	CASSLEPRETQYF
.	TRBV5-1	TRBJ2-2	.	TGCGCCAGCAGCTTGGCCGGCAGACTGAACACCGGGGAGCTGTTTTTT	CASSLAGRLNTGELFF
few	TRBV12-3/TRBV12-4	TRBJ1-3	.	TGTGCCAGCAAGGAAAACACCATATATTTT	CASKENTIYF
many	TRBV4-2	TRBJ2-7	.	TGTGCCAGCAGCCAAGCCGTTAGCTACGAGCAGTACTTC	CASSQAVSYEQYF
few	TRBV6-2/TRBV6-3	TRBJ1-5	.	TGTGCCAGCAGCCGCAGAGGGGAGCCCCAGCATTTT	CASSRRGEPQHF
few	TRBV7-3	TRBJ2-2	TRBD1	TGTGCCAGCAGCTCTTACGGGACAGGGGTGACCGGGGAGCTGTTTTTT	CASSSYGTGVTGELFF
.	TRBV27	TRBJ2-7	TRBD1	TGTGCCAGCAGTCGGACCGGGACAGGGCGGAACGAGCAGTACTTC	CASSRTGTGRNEQYF
.	TRBV5-1	TRBJ2-7	TRBD1	TGCGCCAGCGGCTCATGGAGACAGGGTACCTACGAGCAGTACTTC	CASGSWRQGTYEQYF
.	TRBV20-1	TRBJ2-5	.	TGCAGTGCTATCCGGACAGCCACCATCCAAGAGACCCAGTACTTC	CSAIRTATIQETQYF
.	TRBV5-5	TRBJ2-6	.	TGTGCCAGCAGCTTGGTCGACAGATTTGCTGTTGGGGCCAACGTCCTGACTTTC	CASSLVDRFAVGANVLTF
few	TRBV5-7	TRBJ2-1	TRBD1	TGTGCCAGCAGCTCACAGGGGTATCGTGAGCAGTTCTTC	CASSSQGYREQFF
few	TRBV9	TRBJ1-6	.	TGTGCCAGCAGCGCGGGCCCTGCCTCAGATTCACCCCTCCACTTT	CASSAGPASDSPLHF
few	TRBV4-1	TRBJ2-4	.	TGCGCCGGCAGCCAGGTAGACAGGGAGGAAAACATTCAGTACTTC	CAGSQVDREENIQYF
many	TRBV19	TRBJ1-1	TRBD1	TGTGCCAGTAGTAAGACAGGGGAAGCTTTCTTT	CASSKTGEAFF
few	TRBV18	TRBJ1-3	.	TGTGCCAGCTCAGTCGGCGGAAGAAACACCATATATTTT	CASSVGGRNTIYF
few	TRBV20-1	TRBJ2-1	TRBD2	TGCAGTGCTAAACTAGCGGGAGGGAGCGGAGAGCAGTTCTTC	CSAKLAGGSGEQFF
few	TRBV28	TRBJ1-1	.	TGTGCCAGCAGCCCCGGGAAGGCAGGCGTTGCTGAAGCTTTCTTT	CASSPGKAGVAEAFF
few	TRBV14	TRBJ1-1	.	TGTGCCAGCAGCCAAGTAACGGGGTACACTGAAGCTTTCTTT	CASSQVTGYTEAFF
.	TRBV6-1	TRBJ1-4	.	TGTGCCAGCAAAGAGACAGAAGCGAATGAAAAACTGTTTTTT	CASKETEANEKLFF
.	TRBV9	TRBJ1-4	TRBD1	TGTGCCAGCAGTTTGGGACAGGGCCTTAATGAAAAACTGTTTTTT	CASSLGQGLNEKLFF
many	TRBV20-1	TRBJ1-2	TRBD1	TGCAGTGCAACCGGACAGGGTCCTTCCCTCACCCCCTATGGCTACACCTTC	CSATGQGPSLTPYGYTF